Shown below are 25 T cell receptor beta chains from a single sample sequenced in a study of radiotherapy plus CTLA-4 blockade in lung cancer. Sequencing was performed with immunoSEQ multiplex PCR; in TCRdb, only in-frame clones are kept and a portion is missing. The sample carries 45,000 to 60,000 clones, 80% to 85% recorded once. The specimen comprised peripheral blood, sampled from a patient treated with radiotherapy plus ipilimumab. Source of these receptors: a human donor with non-small cell lung cancer who had stable disease on radiotherapy plus ipilimumab.

The V gene is TRBV4-3, the J gene TRBJ2-6; TRBD1 aligns across 9 bases. Trimming cost V 1 base and J 1 base; bases outside gene matches: 8. CDR1 and CDR2 from the germline V gene are LGHNA and YSLEER. The CDR3 sequence is 19 residues long. CDR3 DNA: TGCGCCAGCAGCCAAGCTGTTGGACAGGGGTTTTCTGGGGCCAACGTCCTGACTTTC. Protein: CASSQAVGQGFSGANVLTF.

CDR3 protein: CASSEYRTGGLRNSPLHF. CDR3 sequence (DNA): TGTGCCAGCAGTGAATACCGGACAGGGGGCTTGAGAAATTCACCCCTCCACTTT. The rearrangement uses TRBV25-1 and TRBJ1-6; 11 bases fit TRBD1. The CDR3 is made up of 18 amino acids. Trimming took 0 bases from V and 7 from J; bases not matched to a gene: 8. Germline CDR1 and CDR2: MGHDK and SYGVNS.

The chain has TRBV19 and TRBJ2-2, with D perhaps matching TRBD2 (6 bases). The CDR3 consists of 13 residues. Germline V gene sequence: CDR1 LNHDA, CDR2 SQIVND (reference sequence). Trimming took 7 bases from V and 7 from J, leaving 13 bases between them. The chain's CDR3 is CASTSGGSGELFF. DNA for the CDR3: TGTGCCAGTACCTCTGGGGGGAGCGGGGAGCTGTTTTTT.

Points on this clone: Other DNA sequences within the sample encode an identical CDR3. This chain links TRBV7-2 with TRBJ2-3, with D possibly matching TRBD2 (6 bases). Trimming cost V 1 base and J 4 bases, with 12 bases left between them. The CDR3 runs to 15 residues. The germline gives CDR1 SGHTA, CDR2 FQGNSA. The CDR3 bases are TGTGCCAGCAGCTTAGGGGGACGGGGGTCAGATACGCAGTATTTT. This codes for CASSLGGRGSDTQYF.

This clone was seen only a few times. This chain connects TRBV15 to TRBJ1-1; the D is unclear. V dropped 0 bases and J dropped 1 base, with 6 bases sitting between them. This CDR3 has 14 residues. Germline V gene sequence: CDR1 LNHNV, CDR2 YYDKDF (reference sequence). The CDR3 DNA follows: TGTGCCACCAGCAGAGATAGATCGAACACTGAAGCTTTCTTT. Translating gives CATSRDRSNTEAFF.

The chain uses TRBV5-1 and TRBJ1-4, with TRBD1 as a possible D gene (5 bases). The V and J ends lost 3 bases and 0 bases respectively, with 12 bases between them. This CDR3 is 16 amino acids long. Germline V lookup: CDR1 SGHRS, CDR2 YFSETQ. Written as DNA, the CDR3 is TGCGCCAGCAGCTCCACAGGAGCCTCAACTAATGAAAAACTGTTTTTT. It codes for CASSSTGASTNEKLFF. Drawing the rest from reference TRBV5-1 and TRBJ1-4, the complete variable domain is KAGVTQTPRYLIKTRGQQVTLSCSPISGHRSVSWYQQTPGQGLQFLFEYFSETQRNKGNFPGRFSGRQFSNSRSEMNVSTLELGDSALYLCASSSTGASTNEKLFFGSGTQLSVL.

J is TRBJ1-1 and V is TRBV27, with D maybe TRBD1 (6 bases). Germline loops: CDR1 MNHEY, CDR2 SMNVEV (reference sequence). V was pared by 6 bases and J by 1 base, with 15 bases between. The CDR3 is made up of 15 amino acids. The CDR3 bases are TGTGCCAGCAGCCCGACCGGGACACGGAACACTGAAGCTTTCTTT. This translates into CASSPTGTRNTEAFF.

The chain recombines TRBV11-2 with TRBJ2-7; a weak D match, TRBD2 (6 bases). CDR3 size: 14 residues. Germline values: CDR1 SGHAT, CDR2 FQNNGV. V lost 3 bases to trimming and J lost 0 bases, with 9 bases between them. CDR3 DNA: TGTGCCAGCAGCTTCGTGACTAGCTCCTACGAGCAGTACTTC. This gives the protein CASSFVTSSYEQYF.

V is TRBV19 and J is TRBJ1-4, with 7 bases identical to TRBD1. V lost 2 bases to trimming and J lost 0 bases; unmatched junction nucleotides: 0. The CDR3 loop spans 15 amino acids. Per germline, CDR1 LNHDA and CDR2 SQIVND (reference sequence). The CDR3 spells CASSITGATNEKLFF. In DNA form, the CDR3 reads TGTGCCAGTAGTATAACAGGGGCAACTAATGAAAAACTGTTTTTT.

This sequence joins TRBV30 and TRBJ2-2; D gene ambiguous. CDR1 GTSNPN and CDR2 SVGIG come from the germline V gene (reference sequence). V was shortened by 4 bases and J by 3 bases, with 9 bases between the two germline ends. This CDR3 is built from 13 residues. CDR3 protein: CAWTQVDTGELFF. The CDR3 DNA sequence: TGTGCCTGGACCCAGGTAGACACCGGGGAGCTGTTTTTT.

CDR3 loop: CAWGDSGNTIYF. CDR3 sequence (DNA): TGTGCCTGGGGGGACAGTGGAAACACCATATATTTT. The chain couples TRBV30 to TRBJ1-3, with 7 bases aligning to TRBD1. The CDR3 has 12 residues. Germline values: CDR1 GTSNPN, CDR2 SVGIG (reference sequence). V shed 5 bases and J 3 bases; nucleotides not matched to a gene: 1.

This clone appeared once. The rearrangement joins TRBV5-6 to TRBJ2-7; maybe TRBD1 (6 bases). Germline V gene lookup returns CDR1 SGHDT and CDR2 YYEEEE. The CDR3 runs to 13 residues. The V end lost 0 bases, the J end lost 5 bases, and 9 bases lay between the germline ends. CDR3 sequence: CASSLAGVDEQYF. CDR3 DNA: TGTGCCAGCAGCTTGGCAGGGGTCGACGAGCAGTACTTC.

The count of this clone is one. This sequence joins TRBV6-1 and TRBJ1-6; D is possibly TRBD1 (6 bases). V was trimmed by 7 bases and J by 10 bases, leaving 14 bases between them. CDR1 is MNHNS and CDR2 is SASEGT in the germline V gene. This CDR3 spans 13 amino acids. CDR3 DNA: TGTGCCAGCACCGAAAGGGGGGGCTCACCCCTCCACTTT. Its translation: CASTERGGSPLHF.

V and J are TRBV28 and TRBJ1-5, with TRBD1 identical over 9 bases. The germline V gene encodes CDR1 MDHEN and CDR2 SYDVKM. With V trimmed by 4 bases and J by 6 bases, 10 bases remained unmatched. CDR3 length: 16 residues. In DNA, the CDR3 is TGTGCCAGCAGTTCGGCCGGGACAGGGATTAGTCAGCCCCAGCATTTT. Protein: CASSSAGTGISQPQHF.

This clone has more than one count but fewer than ten. V gene TRBV4-2 combines with J gene TRBJ2-4; D might be TRBD2 (6 bases). This CDR3 contains 15 residues. V gave up 1 base and J gave up 9 bases, with 16 bases separating them. The germline V gene has CDR1 LGHNA and CDR2 YNFKEQ. The CDR3 loop reads CASSQATRGRGIQYF. The CDR3 DNA sequence: TGTGCCAGCAGCCAAGCTACACGGGGGAGAGGCATTCAGTACTTC.

This chain links TRBV11-1 with TRBJ2-3, with TRBD2 identical over 9 bases. V lost 0 bases to trimming and J lost 5 bases; unmatched junction nucleotides: 6. Germline V gene sequence: CDR1 SGHAT, CDR2 FQDESV (reference sequence). The CDR3 has 16 residues. The CDR3 DNA reads as TGTGCCAGCAGCTTAGCAATAGCGGGAGCGGAAGATACGCAGTATTTT. As protein: CASSLAIAGAEDTQYF.

The chain joins TRBV27 to TRBJ1-5; a possible D gene is TRBD1 (6 bases). Trimming took off 6 bases at V and 2 bases at J, with 11 bases between the two ends. The CDR3 has 14 amino acids. Looked up from germline, CDR1 is MNHEY and CDR2 is SMNVEV (reference sequence). In nucleotides, the CDR3 is TGTGCCAGCAGCCCTAACAGGGGCAATCAGCCCCAGCATTTT. It specifies CASSPNRGNQPQHF.

The CDR3 sequence is CASRMRDRRYNEQFF. The CDR3 DNA sequence: TGTGCCAGTAGGATGCGGGACAGAAGATACAATGAGCAGTTCTTC. The V call is TRBV19, the J call TRBJ2-1; D may be TRBD1 (7 bases). Trimming stripped 6 bases from V and 4 bases from J, with 16 bases between. This CDR3 is built from 15 residues. The germline CDR1 and CDR2 sequences are LNHDA and SQIVND (reference sequence).

The chain is built from TRBV11-3 and TRBJ2-5; 8 positions match TRBD1. The CDR3 is 15 amino acids. Germline CDR1 SGHNT, CDR2 YENEEA. Unmatched junction bases numbered 2, after V lost 1 base and J lost 1 base. CDR3 loop: CASSLGTGIQETQYF. The CDR3 DNA is TGTGCCAGCAGCTTAGGGACAGGGATCCAAGAGACCCAGTACTTC.

This chain connects TRBV9 to TRBJ2-1; 8 nucleotides line up with TRBD2. The CDR3 is 16 residues long. With V trimmed by 0 bases and J by 2 bases, 4 bases remained unmatched. Germline V CDR1 and CDR2: SGDLS, YYNGEE. The CDR3 coding sequence is TGTGCCAGCAGCGTAGCGGCGCGGGAGGCCTACAATGAGCAGTTCTTC. Residues: CASSVAAREAYNEQFF.

DNA for the CDR3: TGTGCCAGCAGCCGACTAGCGGGAGACGACGAGACCCAGTACTTC. It yields the protein CASSRLAGDDETQYF. V and J are TRBV7-2 and TRBJ2-5; 12 bases are shared with TRBD2. Germline CDR1 reads SGHTA; CDR2 reads FQGNSA. The CDR3 loop spans 15 amino acids. Trimming cost V 5 bases and J 5 bases; bases outside gene matches: 6.

V gene TRBV18 combines with J gene TRBJ2-7, with 11 bases aligning to TRBD2. The CDR3 has 14 residues. Trimming removed 8 bases from V and 3 bases from J; junction bases left unmatched: 6. Germline V lookup: CDR1 KGHSH, CDR2 LQKENI. DNA for the CDR3: TGTGCCAGCGGCCCGACTAGCGGGAACTACGAGCAGTACTTC. Amino acid sequence: CASGPTSGNYEQYF.

CDR3 in amino acids: CASSRPGQGRGQPQHF. The CDR3 region has the DNA TGTGCCAGCAGTCGACCGGGACAGGGAAGAGGCCAGCCCCAGCATTTT. This chain joins TRBV28 and TRBJ1-5; 9 bases align to TRBD1. CDR3 length: 16 amino acids. V lost 5 bases and J lost 7; bases outside the gene matches: 12. Germline V CDR1 and CDR2: MDHEN, SYDVKM. The entire variable domain, with the rest obtained from reference TRBV28 and TRBJ1-5, is as follows: DVKVTQSSRYLVKRTGEKVFLECVQDMDHENMFWYRQDPGLGLRLIYFSYDVKMKEKGDIPEGYSVSREKKERFSLILESASTNQTSMYLCASSRPGQGRGQPQHFGDGTRLSIL.

CDR3 sequence: CASSQSSTVSGNTIYF. The CDR3, as DNA: TGCGCCAGCAGCCAAAGTTCGACAGTCTCTGGAAACACCATATATTTT. The genes are TRBV4-3 and TRBJ1-3; D might be TRBD1 (5 bases). The V gene's germline CDR1 is LGHNA and CDR2 YSLEER. The CDR3 runs to 16 residues. V was clipped by 2 bases and J by 0 bases, with 11 bases between them.

In this sample, this clone turned up a few times. The chain combines TRBV6-5 with TRBJ2-5; possibly TRBD2 for D (5 bases). CDR3 length: 13 residues. V was pared by 7 bases and J by 2 bases, with 11 bases between. Germline V gene lookup returns CDR1 MNHEY and CDR2 SVGAGI. Here the CDR3 DNA reads TGTGCCAGCACTCGGGAATTTCAAGAGACCCAGTACTTC. Its protein product is CASTREFQETQYF.